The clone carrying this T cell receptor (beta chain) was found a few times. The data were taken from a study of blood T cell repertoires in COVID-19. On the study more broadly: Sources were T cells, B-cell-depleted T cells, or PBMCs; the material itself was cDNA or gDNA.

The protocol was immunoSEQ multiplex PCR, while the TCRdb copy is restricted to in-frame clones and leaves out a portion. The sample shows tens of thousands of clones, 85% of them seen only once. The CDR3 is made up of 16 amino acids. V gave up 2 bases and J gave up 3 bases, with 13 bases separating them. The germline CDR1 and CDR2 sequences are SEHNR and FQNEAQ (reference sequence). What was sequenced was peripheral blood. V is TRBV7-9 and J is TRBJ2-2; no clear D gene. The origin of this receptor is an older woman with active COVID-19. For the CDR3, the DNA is TGTGCCAGCAGCTTAATCAGCGTCGTATACACCGGGGAGCTGTTTTTT. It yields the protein CASSLISVVYTGELFF.